This TCR beta chain was captured in a study of T cell changes during pregnancy in multiple sclerosis (dated by TCRdb to the late 2010s). For context, the study as a whole: The study looked at changes in the T cell repertoire across pregnancy in women with multiple sclerosis.

This clone appeared a single time. The antigen this receptor binds is unknown. Base-call qualities are not available, and no considerably larger clone is one nucleotide away. Libraries came from the immunoSEQ multiplex PCR assay. TCRdb's version of the immuneACCESS table is confined to in-frame rearrangements and falls short of the full clone set. An unresolved V gene accounts for under half of the shortfall where checked; the remainder is of unknown origin. The sample data list around 57,000 clones, and 92% of these were observed just once. The ten largest make up about 0.25% of the sample. The sequence derives from a female donor with multiple sclerosis, enrolled in a pregnancy study. The starting material was CD4+ T cells from peripheral blood mononuclear cells, obtained in the third trimester of pregnancy.

Here the CDR3 is given as CASIQSVAGGRYYEQYF. The DNA is TGTGCCAGCATCCAATCCGTCGCCGGGGGACGATACTACGAGCAGTACTTC. The rearrangement joined TRBV27 to TRBJ2-7; the D gene is perhaps TRBD2, from 6 matching bases. Cut back by 7 bases and 3 bases, the V and J ends lie 25 bases apart. CDR1 and CDR2, looked up from the germline V gene (reference sequence), are MNHEY and SMNVEV. Reading from cysteine to phenylalanine, the CDR3 counts 17 amino acids. CDR3 DNA is the only sequence kept; it has 51 bases, read in frame from the first base.